This T cell receptor (beta chain) was documented in a study of blood T cells in healthy people across ages. Through a sample-barcoded 5' primer and a J-beta primer mix, a second PCR was run for roughly 6 to 12 cycles. Each CDR3 protein is one row after TCRdb ran MiXCR on the 5' RACE reads. This sample has 700,000 to 900,000 distinct CDR3 sequences; about 48% occur once, and the top ten carry about 38%. The CDR3 consists of 15 residues. V lost 2 bases to trimming and J lost 0 bases; unmatched junction nucleotides: 4. Looked up from germline, CDR1 is MGHRA and CDR2 is YSYEKL. The sequence was obtained from an elderly man in good health. The sequenced material came from blood. This chain connects TRBV4-1 to TRBJ2-7, with 7 bases matching TRBD1. CDR3 residues: CASSQPKGASYEQYF. The CDR3 DNA is TGCGCCAGCAGCCAACCCAAGGGGGCCTCCTACGAGCAGTACTTC.